This section outlines one TCR beta chain sequence together with its context. TCRdb passed the 5' RACE reads through MiXCR, listing each CDR3 protein once. Here the sample spans over 50,000 distinct CDR3 sequences, around 25% being singletons. This CDR3 spans 13 amino acids. The ends were cut back, 3 bases at V and 5 bases at J, with 10 bases in the middle. Germline assignment: CDR1 SGHTA and CDR2 FQGNSA. Sequencing input: tumor-infiltrating naive CD4+ T cells sorted from the breast tumor. Regarding subset: naive CD4+ T cells, CD4+CD45RA+CD25-. The receptor was isolated from a female donor with breast cancer. This sequence joins TRBV7-2 and TRBJ2-5; D is unresolved. The CDR3 sequence: CASSLNIGETQYF. The DNA of the CDR3 is TGTGCCAGCAGCTTGAATATAGGGGAGACCCAGTACTTC.